A single sample gave rise to the 3 T cell receptor beta chains below, sequenced in a study of blood T cell repertoires in COVID-19. Assay used: immunoSEQ multiplex PCR; TCRdb lists only in-frame clones, some missing. The table shows 200,000 to 250,000 clones, with roughly 80% occurring only once. The sequencing input was PBMCs or T cells enriched from blood (not recorded which). The receptors shown here come from a woman in her 40s with acute COVID-19.

The V and J genes are TRBV6-5 and TRBJ2-7; 8 positions match TRBD2. CDR3 size: 13 residues. The V segment lost 6 bases and the J segment 4 bases; nucleotides outside the gene matches: 5. The germline CDR1 and CDR2 sequences are MNHEY and SVGAGI. CDR3 protein: CASRAGGYYEQYF. The DNA for the CDR3 is TGTGCCAGCAGGGCGGGAGGTTATTACGAGCAGTACTTC.

J is TRBJ2-7 and V is TRBV20-1; D unresolved. Germline values: CDR1 DFQATT, CDR2 SNEGSKA (reference sequence). V lost 3 bases to trimming and J lost 4 bases, with 10 bases between them. This CDR3 comprises 12 residues. CDR3 loop: CSASPLGYEQYF. In DNA form, the CDR3 reads TGCAGTGCTAGTCCCCTCGGGTACGAGCAGTACTTC.

The V call is TRBV6-5, the J call TRBJ2-3; possible D gene TRBD2, 6 bases. CDR1 and CDR2 (germline): MNHEY, SVGAGI. Trimming shortened V by 2 bases and J by 0 bases, and 12 bases separated the two germline ends. The CDR3 extends over 16 amino acids. The CDR3 DNA sequence: TGTGCCAGCAGTTACCAGGGAGGAACTAGCACAGATACGCAGTATTTT. Protein: CASSYQGGTSTDTQYF.